Listed here are 3 T cell receptor beta chains from one sample, sequenced in a study of T cells in lung cancer brain metastases. The protocol was immunoSEQ multiplex PCR, while the TCRdb copy is restricted to in-frame clones and leaves out a portion. The table has more than 800 clones, around 89% seen once. The specimen was tumor tissue from the primary lung tumor. These receptors originate from a woman in her forties or fifties with non-small cell lung cancer.

V is TRBV5-1 and J is TRBJ2-5; the D gene is possibly TRBD1 (6 bases). The germline gives CDR1 SGHRS, CDR2 YFSETQ. V gave up 3 bases and J gave up 3 bases, with 12 bases separating them. The CDR3 consists of 14 residues. Here the CDR3 reads CASSSPPGEETQYF. For the CDR3, the DNA is TGCGCCAGCAGCTCGCCGCCAGGGGAAGAGACCCAGTACTTC.

The rearrangement joins TRBV28 to TRBJ1-2, with a weak D call TRBD1 (6 bases). The ends were cut back, 9 bases at V and 4 bases at J, with 12 bases in the middle. There are 12 residues in the CDR3. Germline-derived CDR1 and CDR2 are MDHEN and SYDVKM. The CDR3 loop is CASKGGPYGYTF. CDR3 nucleotide sequence: TGTGCCAGTAAAGGGGGGCCCTATGGCTACACCTTC.

This clone has more than one count but fewer than ten. In nucleotides, the CDR3 is TGTGCCAGTAGTCAAACTAGCGGGAGCTTCGACGAGCAGTACTTC. It encodes CASSQTSGSFDEQYF. V usage is TRBV19 and J usage is TRBJ2-7; 11 bases map to TRBD2. V lost 5 bases, J lost 5 bases, and 8 bases stayed unmatched. The V gene's germline CDR1 is LNHDA and CDR2 SQIVND (reference sequence). The CDR3 is made up of 15 amino acids.